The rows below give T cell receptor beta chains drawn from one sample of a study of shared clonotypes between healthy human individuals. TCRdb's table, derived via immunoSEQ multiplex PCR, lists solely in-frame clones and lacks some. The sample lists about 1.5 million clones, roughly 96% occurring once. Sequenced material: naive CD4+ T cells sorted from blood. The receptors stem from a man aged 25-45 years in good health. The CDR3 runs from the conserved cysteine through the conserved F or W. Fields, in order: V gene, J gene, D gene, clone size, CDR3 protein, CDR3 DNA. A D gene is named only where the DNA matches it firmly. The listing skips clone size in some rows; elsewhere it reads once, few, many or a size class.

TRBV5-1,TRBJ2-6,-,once,CASSLIDSGANVLTF,TGCGCCAGCAGCTTGATAGACTCTGGGGCCAACGTCCTGACTTTC
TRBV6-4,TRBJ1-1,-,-,CASRKEGDTEAFF,TGTGCCAGCAGGAAGGAGGGGGACACTGAAGCTTTCTTT
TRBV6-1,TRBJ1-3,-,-,CASSEQGLSSGNTIYF,TGTGCCAGCAGTGAACAGGGTCTGAGTTCTGGAAACACCATATATTTT
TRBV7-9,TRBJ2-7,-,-,CASSPLALISVEQYF,TGTGCCAGCAGCCCCCTAGCCCTGATCAGCGTGGAGCAGTACTTC
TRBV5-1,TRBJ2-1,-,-,CASSLKGDNEQFF,TGCGCCAGCAGCTTGAAGGGGGACAATGAGCAGTTCTTC
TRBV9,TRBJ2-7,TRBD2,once,CASSVTSGLLYEQYF,TGTGCCAGCAGCGTAACTAGCGGTCTCCTCTACGAGCAGTACTTC
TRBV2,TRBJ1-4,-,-,CASSSTGNEKLFF,TGTGCCAGCAGTTCGACGGGGAATGAAAAACTGTTTTTT
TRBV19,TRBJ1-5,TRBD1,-,CASSIEDRVNQPQHF,TGTGCCAGTAGTATAGAGGACAGGGTGAATCAGCCCCAGCATTTT
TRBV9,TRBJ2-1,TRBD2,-,CASSEGLAGGPVQFF,TGTGCTAGCAGCGAGGGACTAGCGGGAGGGCCAGTGCAGTTCTTC
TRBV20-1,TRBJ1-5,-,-,CSVGSNQPQHF,TGCAGTGTGGGGAGCAATCAGCCCCAGCATTTT
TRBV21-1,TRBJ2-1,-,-,CASSNKTHLNEQFF,TGTGCCAGCAGCAACAAGACCCATCTAAATGAGCAGTTCTTC
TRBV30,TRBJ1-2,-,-,CAWSRLGRDYGYTF,TGTGCCTGGAGTCGCTTAGGACGCGACTATGGCTACACCTTC
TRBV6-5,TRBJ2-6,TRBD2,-,CASGGGPGANVLTF,TGTGCCAGCGGGGGGGGTCCTGGGGCCAACGTCCTGACTTTC
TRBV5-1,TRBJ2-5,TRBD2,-,CASSLGLAGVGETQYF,TGCGCCAGCAGCCTGGGACTAGCGGGAGTCGGGGAGACCCAGTACTTC
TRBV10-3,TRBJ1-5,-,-,CAIGPLNQPQHF,TGTGCCATCGGACCGCTCAATCAGCCCCAGCATTTT
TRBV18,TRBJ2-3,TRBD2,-,CASSPFGLAGGSDTQYF,TGTGCCAGCTCACCATTCGGACTAGCGGGAGGTTCAGATACGCAGTATTTT
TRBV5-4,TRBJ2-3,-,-,CASSSDSGGTDTQYF,TGTGCCAGCAGCTCTGACTCCGGAGGCACAGATACGCAGTATTTT
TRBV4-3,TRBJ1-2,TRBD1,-,CASSQVTGGGYTF,TGCGCCAGCAGCCAAGTCACAGGGGGTGGCTACACCTTC
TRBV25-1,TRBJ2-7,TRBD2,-,CASAGTVSGRKPYEQYF,TGTGCCAGCGCCGGGACAGTTAGCGGGAGGAAACCCTACGAGCAGTACTTC
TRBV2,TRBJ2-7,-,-,CASSSGYEQYF,TGTGCCAGCAGTTCAGGATACGAGCAGTACTTC
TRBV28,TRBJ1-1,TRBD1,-,CASSAPGQGVRAFF,TGTGCCAGCAGCGCCCCCGGACAGGGGGTAAGGGCTTTCTTT
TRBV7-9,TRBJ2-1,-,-,CASRRDSYNEQFF,TGTGCCAGCAGAAGAGACTCCTACAATGAGCAGTTCTTC
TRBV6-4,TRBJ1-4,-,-,CASTILQNEKLFF,TGTGCCAGCACCATACTGCAGAATGAAAAACTGTTTTTT
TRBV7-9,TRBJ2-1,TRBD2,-,CASSPPGLAANNEQFF,TGTGCCAGCAGCCCCCCGGGACTAGCGGCGAACAATGAGCAGTTCTTC
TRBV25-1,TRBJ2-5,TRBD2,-,CASSEWLAGVETQYF,TGTGCCAGCAGTGAATGGCTAGCGGGAGTCGAGACCCAGTACTTC
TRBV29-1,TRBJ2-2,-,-,CSAREPGAGELFF,TGCAGCGCCCGGGAACCGGGGGCCGGGGAGCTGTTTTTT
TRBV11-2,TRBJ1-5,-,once,CASSLQGVNQPQHF,TGTGCCAGCAGCCTCCAGGGAGTCAATCAGCCCCAGCATTTT
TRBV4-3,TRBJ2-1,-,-,CASSQEERGGNEQFF,TGCGCCAGCAGCCAAGAGGAGAGAGGGGGCAATGAGCAGTTCTTC
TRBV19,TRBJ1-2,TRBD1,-,CASGTGGRSANYGYTF,TGTGCCAGTGGCACAGGGGGTAGATCCGCTAACTATGGCTACACCTTC
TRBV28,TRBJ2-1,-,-,CASSLYSPNEQFF,TGTGCCAGCAGTTTATACAGTCCCAATGAGCAGTTCTTC
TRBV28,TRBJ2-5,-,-,CASSWVEGGLGVTPKRAQYF,TGTGCCAGCAGCTGGGTGGAGGGCGGTTTGGGGGTAACACCAAAGAGGGCCCAGTACTTC
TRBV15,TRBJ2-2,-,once,CATSRPGRGRFLTGELFF,TGTGCCACCAGCAGACCAGGAAGGGGAAGGTTTTTGACCGGGGAGCTGTTTTTT
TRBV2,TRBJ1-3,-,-,CASKSSGNTIYF,TGTGCCAGCAAAAGCTCTGGAAACACCATATATTTT
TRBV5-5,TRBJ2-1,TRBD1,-,CASRTGQLSGYNEQFF,TGTGCCAGCAGAACGGGACAGCTTAGTGGGTACAATGAGCAGTTCTTC
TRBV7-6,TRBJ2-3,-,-,CASSPAGLGLGTQYF,TGTGCCAGCAGCCCTGCTGGGCTGGGGTTAGGTACGCAGTATTTT
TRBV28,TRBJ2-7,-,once,CASSLYLDSSPREQYF,TGTGCCAGCAGTTTATATTTGGACAGCTCGCCCCGCGAGCAGTACTTC
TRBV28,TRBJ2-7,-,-,CASSFSTLYEQYF,TGTGCCAGCAGTTTCTCCACCCTATACGAGCAGTACTTC
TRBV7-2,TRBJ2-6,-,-,CASSRQGAQEVLTF,TGTGCCAGCAGCCGACAAGGGGCTCAGGAGGTCCTGACTTTC
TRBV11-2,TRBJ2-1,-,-,CASSLDWGRGNEQFF,TGTGCCAGCAGCTTAGATTGGGGCAGGGGCAATGAGCAGTTCTTC
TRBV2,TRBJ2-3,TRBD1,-,CASRSDRGLSTDTQYF,TGTGCCAGCAGGAGCGACAGGGGCCTTAGCACAGATACGCAGTATTTT
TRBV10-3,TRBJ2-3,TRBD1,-,CAITGGQGNLDTQYF,TGTGCCATCACGGGGGGACAGGGAAATTTAGATACGCAGTATTTT
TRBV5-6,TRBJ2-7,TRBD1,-,CASRRTGAYEQYF,TGTGCCAGCAGGCGGACAGGGGCCTACGAGCAGTACTTC
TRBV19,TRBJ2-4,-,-,CASSTHPGSKNIQYF,TGTGCCAGTAGTACCCACCCAGGGTCCAAAAACATTCAGTACTTC
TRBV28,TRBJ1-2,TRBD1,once,CASRTGQAYGYTF,TGTGCCAGCAGGACGGGACAGGCCTATGGCTACACCTTC
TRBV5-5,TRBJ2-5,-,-,CASSLGRVQETQYF,TGTGCCAGCAGCTTGGGCAGGGTCCAAGAGACCCAGTACTTC
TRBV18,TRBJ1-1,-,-,CASSPQTGGDTEAFF,TGTGCCAGCTCACCTCAAACGGGGGGGGACACTGAAGCTTTCTTT
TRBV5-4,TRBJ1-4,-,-,CASSLGGNEKLFF,TGTGCCAGCAGCTTGGGCGGAAATGAAAAACTGTTTTTT
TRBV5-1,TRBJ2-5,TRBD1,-,CASSLVGTGAQETQYF,TGCGCCAGCAGCTTGGTTGGGACAGGGGCCCAAGAGACCCAGTACTTC
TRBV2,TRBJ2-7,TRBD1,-,CASSVDRGYEQYF,TGTGCCAGCAGTGTGGACAGGGGGTACGAGCAGTACTTC
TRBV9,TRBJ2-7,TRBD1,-,CASSVAGTGIYEQYF,TGTGCCAGCAGCGTAGCCGGGACAGGGATCTACGAGCAGTACTTC
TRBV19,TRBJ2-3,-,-,CASGLDTQYF,TGTGCCAGCGGGCTGGATACGCAGTATTTT
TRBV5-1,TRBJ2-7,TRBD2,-,CASSFLTGGPFYEQYF,TGCGCCAGCAGCTTCTTGACGGGAGGGCCTTTCTACGAGCAGTACTTC
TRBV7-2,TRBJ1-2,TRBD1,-,CASSHGQAPNYGYTF,TGTGCCAGCAGCCACGGACAGGCCCCTAACTATGGCTACACCTTC
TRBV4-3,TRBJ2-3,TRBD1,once,CASSQEDGDRGTDTQYF,TGCGCCAGCAGCCAAGAGGACGGGGACAGGGGGACAGATACGCAGTATTTT
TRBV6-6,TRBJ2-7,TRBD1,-,CASGQGMDRSYEQYF,TGTGCCAGCGGCCAAGGCATGGACAGGTCCTACGAGCAGTACTTC
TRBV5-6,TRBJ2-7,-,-,CASSLGPAPYEQYF,TGTGCCAGCAGCTTGGGGCCAGCCCCCTACGAGCAGTACTTC
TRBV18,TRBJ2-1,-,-,CASSPRGELQFF,TGTGCCAGCTCACCCAGGGGGGAGTTACAGTTCTTC
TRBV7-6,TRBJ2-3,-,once,CASSSLTGSRASTDTQYF,TGTGCCAGCAGCTCCCTAACTGGTTCCCGAGCTTCCACAGATACGCAGTATTTT
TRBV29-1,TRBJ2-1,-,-,CSVGPWNEQFF,TGCAGCGTGGGGCCTTGGAATGAGCAGTTCTTC
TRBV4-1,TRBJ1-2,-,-,CASSQDPQSRYGYTF,TGCGCCAGCAGCCAAGACCCACAGAGCCGCTATGGCTACACCTTC